The sequence of this TCR beta chain was determined in a study of cytomegalovirus exposure and HLA in healthy donors. The CDR3 has 15 amino acids. Trimming removed 5 bases from V and 4 bases from J; junction bases left unmatched: 5. Germline V gives CDR1 LNHDA, CDR2 SQIVND (reference sequence). Study-wide points: The study reported that TCR beta sequences accurately predicted HLA-A and HLA-B alleles in most subjects. Rare TCR sequences predominated, though certain public TCRs were found in many donors. Later analysis placed DRB1 highest and HLA-C lowest in TCR association rates, which differed by HLA locus.

This PCR relied on a set of 60 Vbeta primers and 13 Jbeta primers. Profiling relied on immunoSEQ multiplex PCR, and the TCRdb table lists in-frame clones only, not all of them. The table lists approximately 150,000 clones, 66% of them singletons. This clone was seen only once. Its specificity is unknown. Sequenced: PBMCs. The clonotype originates from a woman aged 60-70 years in good health and CMV-seronegative. The chain employs TRBV19 and TRBJ2-2, with 9 bases lining up with TRBD1. CDR3 nucleotides: TGTGCCAGTAGTCCGGACAGGGGTGGCACCGGGGAGCTGTTTTTT. Translation gives CASSPDRGGTGELFF.